This T cell receptor beta chain was sequenced for a study of identical twins (dated by TCRdb to 2016 to 2017). Study-level background: TCR alpha and beta repertoires from monozygotic twins, unrelated adults of various ages and cord blood were deep-sequenced to test whether fetal clonotypes persist. Replicate twin experiments were performed at different times using different library preparation protocols to rule out contamination.

All donors were healthy Caucasians. The twin cohort comprised three pairs of female monozygotic twins, all aged roughly 18 to 29 years. The RNA used for TCR libraries was isolated from peripheral blood mononuclear cells. Library creation used 5' RACE. This sample was sequenced with an Illumina HiSeq 2000. Template switching introduced a universal primer binding site; the final cDNA contained a unique molecular identifier, enabling accurate counting of TCR cDNA molecules. Specific primers in the conserved constant-segment region were used to synthesize first-strand cDNA for TCR alpha and beta chains. Each cDNA library was double barcoded, with a SMART-Mk sample barcode plus Illumina barcodes, to control for contamination. TruSeq adapter sequences and Illumina sample barcodes were added in two successive PCR steps. The Illumina HiSeq platform was used with custom primers to sequence TCR alpha and beta cDNA libraries. Under the source paper's analysis protocol: MiGEC processed the raw reads to extract unique molecular identifiers, while MiXCR was used to determine the CDR3 positions. For each individual, recombination models were inferred using an EM algorithm with the repgenHMM and IGoR tools. The tcR package in R was used for shared clonotype analysis, with sharing normalized by the product of cloneset sizes. To study raw recombination free of thymic and clonal selection effects, out-of-frame nonproductive sequences were analyzed. TCRdb applied fastp at Q25 and MiXCR to the public reads, then kept only in-frame beta chains. Every distinct CDR3 protein forms one entry, paired with its most common genes and DNA. It is TCRdb's table, rather than the study itself, that gives the V and J calls and clone size. The sample table holds about 810,000 distinct CDR3 sequences, of which around an eighth were seen once. In total, the top ten clones hold roughly 1.6% of the sample.

From cysteine to phenylalanine, the CDR3 is 16 amino acids long. Only the CDR3 DNA stays, 48 bases, in frame from base 1. In the germline V gene, CDR1 corresponds to MNHEY and CDR2 to SVGAGI. Trimmed from V: 2 bases; trimmed from J: 7 bases; junction bases lacking a gene match: 7. Summary of the overall study and its limitations: Compared with coincidental sharing between unrelated individuals, an excess of low generation-probability sequences was observed among out-of-frame TCR alpha sequences shared between twins. The excess sharing between twins in beta out-of-frame sequences was weaker because fewer shared sequences reduced the signal-to-noise ratio. Because the same donors could not be followed over many years, the conclusions depended on cross-sectional statistical analysis. Invariant T cells such as MAIT and iNKT could partly confound zero-insertion analyses, although diverse VJ usage argued against such confounding for most clonotypes. In monozygotic twins, out-of-frame TCR alpha sharing was systematically underestimated by recombination models, although the models agreed with sharing between unrelated individuals. Fewer insertions were carried by abundant cord blood beta clonotypes, a similar but weaker trend appeared in young adult naive repertoires, and no such trend appeared in memory repertoires.

As regards this clonotype: The antigen it binds to is not known. Base-call qualities are not available, and no considerably larger clone is one nucleotide away.

These data also formed part of another study, on yellow fever vaccine responses in identical twins. The second paper further reports: The T cell response to vaccination in identical twins was reported by the authors to appear partly convergent and partly personalized. The study precisely tracked vaccine-responding T cell clones in identical twins.

The chain was built from TRBV6-5 and TRBJ2-2, with 10 middle bases fitting TRBD2. This receptor was obtained from a woman younger than 30 in good health. The sequenced sample consisted of PBMCs. DNA sequence: TGTGCCAGCAGTTACCATCTAGCGGGAGTGAGCGGGGAGCTGTTTTTT. It translates to CASSYHLAGVSGELFF.